These 21 T cell receptor beta chains were all obtained from the same sample, sequenced in a study of cytomegalovirus exposure and HLA in healthy donors. The PCR contained 60 Vbeta and 13 Jbeta primers. Libraries were prepared by immunoSEQ multiplex PCR; TCRdb keeps only in-frame clonotypes and omits some of them. The sample includes roughly 250,000 clones, just over 70% of them seen just once. Sequenced input: PBMCs. These receptors originate from a female donor in good health and CMV-seronegative.

The chain couples TRBV15 to TRBJ1-5; 7 bases align to TRBD1. The CDR3 runs 15 residues. The germline gives CDR1 LNHNV, CDR2 YYDKDF (reference sequence). J was trimmed by 5 bases and V by 1 base; bases with no gene match: 5. The CDR3: CATSRGGGADQPQHF. In nucleotides, the CDR3 is TGTGCCACCAGCAGAGGAGGGGGCGCGGATCAGCCCCAGCATTTT.

The chain employs TRBV27 and TRBJ2-2; 8 bases are shared with TRBD1. The germline V gene encodes CDR1 MNHEY and CDR2 SMNVEV (reference sequence). CDR3 length: 17 amino acids. V dropped 3 bases and J dropped 4; count of bases not matched to a gene: 10. CDR3 residues: CASSFSADRAPTGELFF. The DNA for the CDR3 is TGTGCCAGCAGTTTTTCAGCGGACAGGGCCCCCACCGGGGAGCTGTTTTTT.

This chain joins TRBV27 and TRBJ2-1, with D tentatively TRBD1 (5 bases). The ends were cut back, 2 bases at V and 13 bases at J, with 21 bases in the middle. From germline, CDR1 is MNHEY and CDR2 SMNVEV (reference sequence). The CDR3 totals 15 residues. CDR3 region: CASSLGVRRVGLQFF. For the CDR3, the DNA is TGTGCCAGCAGTTTAGGGGTACGCAGGGTAGGCCTACAGTTCTTC.

The chain employs TRBV5-8 and TRBJ2-1; perhaps TRBD2 as D (7 bases). The CDR3 is made up of 15 amino acids. Germline lookup yields CDR1 SGHTS and CDR2 YDEGEE. Trimming removed 0 bases from V and 14 bases from J, with 21 bases in between. The chain's CDR3 is CASSLVRGAAPEKFF. For the CDR3, the DNA is TGTGCCAGCAGCTTGGTCCGGGGGGCGGCCCCGGAGAAGTTCTTC.

The chain uses TRBV7-8 and TRBJ1-1; no clear D. The CDR3 has 16 amino acids. The V and J ends lost 1 base and 4 bases respectively, with 16 bases between them. Germline assignment: CDR1 SGHVS and CDR2 FQNEAQ. The CDR3 DNA reads as TGTGCCAGCAGCTTAGATAGGGCAGGTGGGAGCACTGAAGCTTTCTTT. Translating gives CASSLDRAGGSTEAFF.

This clone appeared a few times. The chain combines TRBV6-1 with TRBJ2-7; 12 nucleotides align to TRBD2. With 2 bases clipped from V and 1 base from J, the junction kept 12 bases outside the gene matches. CDR3 length: 19 amino acids. Germline V lookup: CDR1 MNHNS, CDR2 SASEGT. The CDR3 DNA sequence: TGTGCCAGCAGTGAACACCAGCTAGCGGGAGGGTTACCTTCCTACGAGCAGTACTTC. Translated: CASSEHQLAGGLPSYEQYF.

This rearrangement joins TRBV27 to TRBJ2-7, with a tentative D call TRBD2 (5 bases). The ends were cut back, 7 bases at V and 8 bases at J, with 21 bases in the middle. The CDR3 has 14 residues. The germline V gene has CDR1 MNHEY and CDR2 SMNVEV (reference sequence). This CDR3 reads CASTDMRLRAKQYF. DNA of the CDR3: TGTGCCAGCACCGACATGCGATTGCGGGCGAAGCAGTACTTC.

This clone showed up just once. V is TRBV5-6 and J is TRBJ2-1, with 7 bases fitting TRBD2. The CDR3 is 13 residues long. Germline assignment: CDR1 SGHDT and CDR2 YYEEEE. The junction had 9 bases not matched to a gene; V was cut back by 0 bases and J by 15 bases. This CDR3 is CASSLGGSGERFF. The CDR3 bases are TGTGCCAGCAGCTTGGGGGGGAGCGGGGAAAGGTTCTTC.

V gene TRBV7-3 combines with J gene TRBJ2-5; TRBD2 is a possible D gene (7 bases). Trimming stripped 1 base from V and 1 base from J, with 10 bases between. The V gene's germline CDR1 is SGHTA and CDR2 FQGTGA. The CDR3 extends over 15 amino acids. Here the CDR3 reads CASSLMGGGQETQYF. In DNA, the CDR3 is TGTGCCAGCAGCTTAATGGGAGGGGGCCAAGAGACCCAGTACTTC.

The gene calls are TRBV7-8 and TRBJ2-7, with D possibly matching TRBD2 (6 bases). Germline CDR1 reads SGHVS; CDR2 reads FQNEAQ. This CDR3 is 13 amino acids long. V lost 11 bases to trimming and J lost 2 bases, with 16 bases between them. The DNA of the CDR3 is TGTGCCTCCATGGGGGAGGCGACCTACGAGCAGTACTTC. It is translated as CASMGEATYEQYF.

The rearrangement links TRBV9 to TRBJ1-1, with a tentative D call TRBD1 (5 bases). Germline CDR1 is SGDLS and CDR2 is YYNGEE. V lost 0 bases and J lost 5, with 14 bases in between. This CDR3 has 15 residues. The DNA of the CDR3 is TGTGCCAGCAGCGTAGATGGGGGGAGGGAAACTGAAGCTTTCTTT. This codes for CASSVDGGRETEAFF. Using reference TRBV9 and TRBJ1-1 for the parts outside the CDR3, the full variable domain is DSGVTQTPKHLITATGQRVTLRCSPRSGDLSVYWYQQSLDQGLQFLIQYYNGEERAKGNILERFSAQQFPDLHSELNLSSLELGDSALYFCASSVDGGRETEAFFGQGTRLTVV.

This clone was counted between two and nine times. This sequence joins TRBV11-2 and TRBJ2-5; 14 positions agree with TRBD2. V was pared by 1 base and J by 5 bases, with 6 bases of the junction left unmatched. The CDR3 loop spans 17 amino acids. CDR1 is SGHAT, CDR2 FQNNGV, per germline. The CDR3 DNA sequence: TGTGCCAGCAGCTTAGGGGGACTAGCGGGAGTAGGGGAGACCCAGTACTTC. It translates to CASSLGGLAGVGETQYF. Full variable domain (remainder filled in from reference TRBV11-2 and TRBJ2-5): EAGVAQSPRYKIIEKRQSVAFWCNPISGHATLYWYQQILGQGPKLLIQFQNNGVVDDSQLPKDRFSAERLKGVDSTLKIQPAKLEDSAVYLCASSLGGLAGVGETQYFGPGTRLLVL.

This chain connects TRBV27 to TRBJ2-7; 7 nucleotides agree with TRBD1. This CDR3 spans 15 amino acids. Trimming at V came to 6 bases and at J to 2 bases, leaving 10 bases not matched to a gene. The germline V gene encodes CDR1 MNHEY and CDR2 SMNVEV (reference sequence). The CDR3 sequence: CASRAPGQNAYEQYF. The CDR3, as DNA: TGTGCCAGCAGAGCTCCGGGACAGAACGCCTACGAGCAGTACTTC.

The chain uses TRBV12-5 and TRBJ2-1; 12 bases line up with TRBD2. This CDR3 contains 17 residues. Trimming removed 1 base from V and 5 bases from J; junction bases left unmatched: 6. Germline V lookup: CDR1 LGHNT, CDR2 FRNRAP. In nucleotides, the CDR3 is TGTGCTAGTGGTTTGGACCCGGGACTAGCGGGTGACAATGAGCAGTTCTTC. This translates into CASGLDPGLAGDNEQFF.

This rearrangement joins TRBV4-1 to TRBJ1-6; 9 bases agree with TRBD1. The germline gives CDR1 MGHRA, CDR2 YSYEKL. V gave up 1 base and J gave up 8 bases; unmatched junction bases: 6. CDR3 length: 16 amino acids. The CDR3 loop reads CASSQGTGEGYSPLHF. The CDR3 DNA is TGCGCCAGCAGCCAAGGGACAGGGGAAGGTTATTCACCCCTCCACTTT.

V gene TRBV10-3 combines with J gene TRBJ2-3, with a weak D call TRBD2 (5 bases). V lost 2 bases and J 2 bases, leaving 11 bases between the germline ends. Germline V gives CDR1 ENHRY, CDR2 SYGVKD. The CDR3 totals 15 residues. DNA for the CDR3: TGTGCCATCAGTGAGCCCAGCGGAGACACAGATACGCAGTATTTT. It translates to CAISEPSGDTDTQYF.

The V and J genes are TRBV19 and TRBJ1-2; 7 nucleotides match TRBD1. CDR3 length: 15 amino acids. Germline V gene data show CDR1 as LNHDA and CDR2 as SQIVND (reference sequence). The V segment lost 2 bases and the J segment 8 bases; nucleotides outside the gene matches: 11. The CDR3 reads CASSIIGGLRGGYTF. In DNA form, the CDR3 reads TGTGCCAGTAGTATAATAGGGGGCCTCAGGGGAGGCTACACCTTC.

The chain is built from TRBV27 and TRBJ1-4; TRBD1 matches at 7 bases. Trimming cost V 6 bases and J 8 bases; bases outside gene matches: 9. The V gene's germline CDR1 is MNHEY and CDR2 SMNVEV (reference sequence). This CDR3 comprises 14 residues. The CDR3 region is CASSSRDSGEKLFF. In DNA form, the CDR3 reads TGTGCCAGCAGCTCCCGGGACAGCGGAGAAAAACTGTTTTTT.

The rearrangement joins TRBV15 to TRBJ2-4, with 7 bases identical to TRBD1. Germline V CDR1 and CDR2: LNHNV, YYDKDF (reference sequence). The CDR3 sequence is 12 residues long. V lost 3 bases to trimming and J lost 9 bases; unmatched junction nucleotides: 2. CDR3 protein: CATSSNRGIQYF. In DNA, the CDR3 is TGTGCCACCAGCAGCAACAGGGGCATTCAGTACTTC. The whole variable domain, filled in from reference TRBV15 and TRBJ2-4, reads DAMVIQNPRYQVTQFGKPVTLSCSQTLNHNVMYWYQQKSSQAPKLLFHYYDKDFNNEADTPDNFQSRRPNTSFCFLDIRSPGLGDTAMYLCATSSNRGIQYFGAGTRLSVL.

This clone was seen once. This chain uses TRBV9 with TRBJ2-5; 7 bases agree with TRBD2. Germline CDR1 is SGDLS and CDR2 is YYNGEE. The length of the CDR3 is 14 residues. V lost 2 bases, J lost 3 bases, and 4 bases stayed unmatched. In DNA form, the CDR3 reads TGTGCCAGCAGCGTGGAAGCGGGGAAAGAGACCCAGTACTTC. Residues: CASSVEAGKETQYF.

In its sample, this clone was seen a few times. The sample contains more than one DNA sequence encoding this CDR3. The rearrangement uses TRBV4-1 and TRBJ2-1; the D is unclear. The V end lost 0 bases, the J end lost 8 bases, and 5 bases lay between the germline ends. This CDR3 has 12 residues. Germline V gene sequence: CDR1 MGHRA, CDR2 YSYEKL. CDR3 amino acids: CASSQDSDEQFF. CDR3 in DNA: TGCGCCAGCAGCCAAGATTCGGATGAGCAGTTCTTC.